The 21 T cell receptor beta chains reported below all come from one sample, sequenced in a study of blood T cell repertoires in COVID-19. Sequenced by immunoSEQ multiplex PCR; TCRdb stores in-frame clones only, minus some. The data hold about 130,000 clones, with less than 85% observed a single time. What was sequenced was peripheral blood. These TCRs come from a woman in her sixties with acute or convalescent COVID-19.

The chain carries TRBV2 and TRBJ1-1; 10 positions match TRBD1. Per germline, CDR1 SNHLY and CDR2 FYNNEI. This CDR3 contains 13 residues. Trimming took 2 bases from V and 11 from J; bases not matched to a gene: 5. The chain's CDR3 is CASSEQGTGVAFF. CDR3 DNA sequence: TGTGCCAGCAGTGAACAAGGGACAGGGGTCGCTTTCTTT. Supplemented by reference TRBV2 and TRBJ1-1, the full variable domain reads EPEVTQTPSHQVTQMGQEVILRCVPISNHLYFYWYRQILGQKVEFLVSFYNNEISEKSEIFDDQFSVERPDGSNFTLKIRSTKLEDSAMYFCASSEQGTGVAFFGQGTRLTVV.

The V call is TRBV19, the J call TRBJ2-1; 11 bases align to TRBD1. V was clipped by 4 bases and J by 6 bases; unmatched bases: 5. Germline loops: CDR1 LNHDA, CDR2 SQIVND (reference sequence). The CDR3 is made up of 15 amino acids. The CDR3 nucleotides are TGTGCCAGTAGTAGGGGACAGGGGGAGGGCAATGAGCAGTTCTTC. Translating it yields CASSRGQGEGNEQFF. The full variable domain, its missing parts supplied by reference TRBV19 and TRBJ2-1, is DGGITQSPKYLFRKEGQNVTLSCEQNLNHDAMYWYRQDPGQGLRLIYYSQIVNDFQKGDIAEGYSVSREKKESFPLTVTSAQKNPTAFYLCASSRGQGEGNEQFFGPGTRLTVL.

The table lists this clone with a count of one. The J gene is TRBJ2-1, the V gene TRBV5-4; unclear D gene. Germline loops: CDR1 SGHNT, CDR2 YYREEE (reference sequence). Trimming removed 4 bases at V and 0 bases at J, with 17 bases between. The CDR3 runs 17 residues. This CDR3 reads CASSPRRGELSYNEQFF. In DNA, the CDR3 is TGTGCCAGCAGCCCCCGCAGAGGAGAGCTCTCCTACAATGAGCAGTTCTTC.

The chain employs TRBV7-2 and TRBJ1-6; D gene unclear. V gave up 3 bases and J gave up 5 bases, with 11 bases separating them. Germline V gene sequence: CDR1 SGHTA, CDR2 FQGNSA. This CDR3 comprises 15 residues. CDR3 amino acids: CASSFEWGDNSPLHF. CDR3 bases: TGTGCCAGCAGCTTCGAGTGGGGAGATAATTCACCCCTCCACTTT.

This clone showed up just once. The chain carries TRBV6-4 and TRBJ1-5; D may be TRBD1 (6 bases). V lost 5 bases to trimming and J lost 0 bases, with 11 bases between them. There are 15 residues in the CDR3. The germline V gene encodes CDR1 MRHNA and CDR2 SNTAGT. The CDR3 DNA sequence: TGTGCCAGCAGTCCACAGGGTAATAGCAATCAGCCCCAGCATTTT. Residues: CASSPQGNSNQPQHF.

The chain is built from TRBV30 and TRBJ1-2; no clear D gene. Germline CDR1 is GTSNPN and CDR2 is SVGIG (reference sequence). V was pared by 0 bases and J by 3 bases, with 5 bases between. CDR3 length equals 12 residues. The chain's CDR3 is CAWSVRDYGYTF. For the CDR3, the DNA is TGTGCCTGGAGTGTTCGGGACTATGGCTACACCTTC.

The chain is built from TRBV4-1 and TRBJ2-1; D not certain. CDR1 is MGHRA and CDR2 is YSYEKL in the germline V gene. This CDR3 has 18 residues. V dropped 1 base and J dropped 9 bases, with 25 bases sitting between them. The CDR3 loop is CASSQVPFRVIRLGEQFF. DNA of the CDR3: TGCGCCAGCAGCCAAGTCCCATTCCGGGTCATTCGCTTGGGTGAGCAGTTCTTC.

Only a few counts were recorded for this clone. The chain recombines TRBV5-4 with TRBJ1-2; no clear D. The CDR3 loop spans 14 amino acids. Trimming stripped 0 bases from V and 6 bases from J, with 12 bases between. Germline assignment: CDR1 SGHNT and CDR2 YYREEE (reference sequence). In nucleotides, the CDR3 is TGTGCCAGCAGCTTGGTATCTCAGCGGAATGGCTACACCTTC. Its translation: CASSLVSQRNGYTF.

The rearrangement joins TRBV5-1 to TRBJ1-1, with D hard to call. CDR1 and CDR2 (germline): SGHRS, YFSETQ. V lost 1 base and J lost 1, with 8 bases in between. This CDR3 is built from 14 residues. The CDR3 sequence is CASSLMNRNTEAFF. The CDR3 DNA sequence: TGCGCCAGCAGCTTGATGAACAGGAACACTGAAGCTTTCTTT.

The V call is TRBV6-6, the J call TRBJ2-7; D might be TRBD2 (6 bases). The CDR3 is 14 residues long. Trimming shortened V by 0 bases and J by 3 bases, and 9 bases separated the two germline ends. Germline assignment: CDR1 MNHNY and CDR2 SVGAGI (reference sequence). CDR3 nucleotides: TGTGCCAGCAGTTACTCTGGAGGGAACTACGAGCAGTACGTC. Translated, it gives CASSYSGGNYEQYV.

The rearrangement links TRBV2 to TRBJ1-3, with 9 nucleotides matching TRBD1. V was pared by 5 bases and J by 7 bases, with 6 bases of the junction left unmatched. Per germline, CDR1 SNHLY and CDR2 FYNNEI. The CDR3 loop spans 14 amino acids. In DNA, the CDR3 is TGTGCCAGCAGTACGGACAGGGGTGCGAACACCATATATTTT. Its protein is CASSTDRGANTIYF.

This clone was detected only a few times. The chain is built from TRBV21-1 and TRBJ1-4. TRBV21-1 is assigned pseudogene status. CDR3 size: 10 residues. The CDR3 sequence is CASSKPIRFF. DNA for the CDR3: TGTGCCAGCAGCAAACCTATTAGGTTTTTT.

This clone was counted only a few times. The chain links TRBV5-4 to TRBJ1-1; D gene uncertain. Germline CDR1 reads SGHNT; CDR2 reads YYREEE (reference sequence). This CDR3 is built from 14 residues. Trimming shortened V by 5 bases and J by 0 bases, and 11 bases separated the two germline ends. The DNA of the CDR3 is TGTGCCAGCAGGTTTTCCCTTTTGAACACTGAAGCTTTCTTT. It is translated as CASRFSLLNTEAFF.

The CDR3 DNA follows: TGTGCCACCAGCGGATTGACAGCCCGAATCACAGATACGCAGTATTTT. It translates to CATSGLTARITDTQYF. This chain links TRBV15 with TRBJ2-3, with a possible D match to TRBD1 (5 bases). There are 16 residues in the CDR3. Germline lookup yields CDR1 LNHNV and CDR2 YYDKDF (reference sequence). The V and J ends lost 5 bases and 2 bases respectively, with 17 bases between them.

The V and J genes are TRBV10-1 and TRBJ2-7, with 7 nucleotides matching TRBD1. Germline values: CDR1 WNHNN, CDR2 SYGVQD (reference sequence). Losses at the gene ends were 5 bases for V and 5 bases for J; bases not matched to a gene: 9. The CDR3 spans 14 residues. The CDR3 loop is CASSSQGRFHEQYF. The CDR3 coding sequence is TGCGCCAGCAGTTCACAGGGGCGCTTCCACGAGCAGTACTTC.

CDR3 nucleotides: TGTGCCAGCAGCTTAGACCTGGCCGCACAAGAGACCCAGTACTTC. Encoded protein: CASSLDLAAQETQYF. This rearrangement joins TRBV11-2 to TRBJ2-5; D gene unclear. The CDR3 covers 15 residues. The germline V gene encodes CDR1 SGHAT and CDR2 FQNNGV. V was clipped by 0 bases and J by 2 bases, with 10 bases between them.

The CDR3 region has the DNA TGTGCCAGCAGCTCCATCCGAGGCCGAGGGTTGAATGAGCAGTTCTTC. This sequence encodes CASSSIRGRGLNEQFF. The chain joins TRBV5-5 to TRBJ2-1; a weak D match, TRBD2 (5 bases). V was cut by 3 bases and J by 7 bases, with 20 bases left in between. Germline assignment: CDR1 SGHKS and CDR2 YYEKEE (reference sequence). This CDR3 comprises 16 residues.

The chain couples TRBV5-4 to TRBJ2-7, with D maybe TRBD1 (6 bases). CDR3 length equals 14 residues. Germline V gives CDR1 SGHNT, CDR2 YYREEE (reference sequence). V was pared by 4 bases and J by 3 bases, with 14 bases between. The CDR3, as DNA: TGTGCCAGCAGCGGGGGACATCTATTCTACGAGCAGTACTTC. It encodes CASSGGHLFYEQYF.

The J gene is TRBJ1-5, the V gene TRBV10-3, with D maybe TRBD1 (5 bases). Trimming shortened V by 10 bases and J by 4 bases, and 11 bases separated the two germline ends. From germline, CDR1 is ENHRY and CDR2 SYGVKD. The CDR3 contains 12 residues. The CDR3: CATQGPNQPQHF. The CDR3 DNA reads as TGTGCCACTCAGGGTCCTAATCAGCCCCAGCATTTT.

The chain couples TRBV30 to TRBJ1-4; possible D gene TRBD1, 5 bases. V was cut by 7 bases and J by 3 bases, with 12 bases left in between. Germline V CDR1 and CDR2: GTSNPN, SVGIG (reference sequence). There are 13 residues in the CDR3. The CDR3 is CASSAGANEKLFF. The CDR3 region has the DNA TGTGCCTCTTCGGCGGGGGCTAATGAAAAACTGTTTTTT.

In this sample, this clone turned up a few times. The rearrangement uses TRBV11-2 and TRBJ1-5; unclear D gene. Trimming removed 4 bases at V and 2 bases at J, with 9 bases between. Germline V CDR1 and CDR2: SGHAT, FQNNGV. The CDR3 length is 14 residues. The CDR3 bases are TGTGCCAGCAGCTCGGGTATTGGCAATCAGCCCCAGCATTTT. Protein product: CASSSGIGNQPQHF.